This is a list of T cell receptor beta chains from one sample in a study of blood T cell repertoires in COVID-19. TCRdb's table, derived via immunoSEQ multiplex PCR, lists solely in-frame clones and lacks some. The sample contains about 210,000 clones, 80% to 85% of which appear only once. The specimen sequenced was PBMCs or T cells enriched from blood (not recorded which). These receptors all come from a woman younger than 45 who had been exposed to COVID-19. CDR3s include the opening cysteine and the closing phenylalanine or tryptophan. D genes are given only for firm matches. The size of a clone is reported for some rows only, either as once, few or many, or as a class for expanded clones.

TRBD1	.	TRBV27	TRBJ2-7	CASGKDRDASYEQYF	TGTGCCAGCGGCAAAGACAGGGACGCGTCCTACGAGCAGTACTTC
.	once	TRBV6-5	TRBJ2-3	CASSSPTKTGTDTQYF	TGTGCCAGCAGTTCCCCAACAAAGACAGGCACAGATACGCAGTATTTT
.	once	TRBV4-3	TRBJ2-1	CASSQGTGHNEQFF	TGCGCCAGCAGCCAAGGAACAGGACACAATGAGCAGTTCTTC
.	.	TRBV19	TRBJ1-1	CASSPPEGEAFF	TGTGCCAGTAGTCCCCCAGAGGGTGAAGCTTTCTTT
TRBD2	.	TRBV2	TRBJ2-5	CASRLSSGSHGETQYF	TGTGCCAGCAGGTTGTCTAGCGGGAGTCATGGGGAGACCCAGTACTTC
.	once	TRBV27	TRBJ1-2	CASSFGQNYGYTF	TGTGCCAGCAGTTTCGGACAGAACTATGGCTACACCTTC
.	.	TRBV5-5	TRBJ1-1	CASSPRGGEAFF	TGTGCCAGCAGCCCCCGGGGGGGGGAAGCTTTCTTT
.	.	TRBV12-3/TRBV12-4	TRBJ2-7	CASSLDSYEQYF	TGTGCCAGCAGTTTGGACAGCTACGAGCAGTACTTC
.	.	TRBV30	TRBJ1-2	CAWSVASGGRGYTF	TGTGCCTGGAGTGTAGCCAGTGGGGGGAGAGGCTACACCTTC
TRBD1	.	TRBV10-3	TRBJ2-7	CATSGGSSYEQYF	TGTGCCACCTCAGGGGGTTCCTCCTACGAGCAGTACTTC
.	once	TRBV29-1	TRBJ1-2	CSVNRGDYGYTF	TGCAGCGTTAATCGGGGGGACTATGGCTACACCTTC
TRBD1	.	TRBV3-1/TRBV3-2	TRBJ1-1	CASSHGTGEAFF	TGTGCCAGCAGCCACGGGACAGGTGAAGCTTTCTTT
.	.	TRBV29-1	TRBJ1-5	CSVVGGEATQPQHF	TGCAGCGTTGTGGGAGGGGAGGCGACTCAGCCCCAGCATTTT
.	.	TRBV3-1/TRBV3-2	TRBJ1-5	CASSQGTSQPQHF	TGTGCCAGCAGCCAAGGAACCAGTCAGCCCCAGCATTTT
.	.	TRBV5-6	TRBJ1-1	CASSLGTGNTEAFF	TGTGCCAGCAGCTTGGGTACAGGCAACACTGAAGCTTTCTTT
.	.	TRBV11-2	TRBJ2-1	CASSLGMRDTRYNEQFF	TGTGCCAGCAGCTTAGGAATGAGGGACACTCGATACAATGAGCAGTTCTTC
.	.	TRBV27	TRBJ1-2	CASSSFPGYGYTF	TGTGCCAGCAGTTCTTTCCCAGGCTATGGCTACACCTTC
.	.	TRBV4-1	TRBJ2-5	CASSWGRYQETQYF	TGCGCCAGCAGCTGGGGGCGCTACCAAGAGACCCAGTACTTC
.	.	TRBV11-2	TRBJ2-7	CASSSPTPEQYF	TGTGCCAGCAGCTCTCCTACTCCCGAGCAGTACTTC
.	.	TRBV13	TRBJ1-6	CASSLTRQDFSPLHF	TGTGCCAGCAGCTTAACTAGGCAAGATTTTTCACCCCTCCACTTT
.	.	TRBV7-2	TRBJ2-1	CASSPTRGAYNEQFF	TGTGCCAGCAGCCCCACCAGGGGGGCCTACAATGAGCAGTTCTTC
.	.	TRBV19	TRBJ1-2	CASSIQPGIQKEGYTF	TGTGCCAGTAGTATTCAACCGGGGATTCAAAAAGAAGGCTACACCTTC
.	.	TRBV2	TRBJ1-6	CATLGRVYNSPLHF	TGTGCCACCCTAGGTCGGGTCTATAATTCACCCCTCCACTTT
TRBD1	.	TRBV19	TRBJ1-5	CASSYTGGQRGHQPQHF	TGTGCCAGTAGTTATACAGGGGGACAGAGAGGACATCAGCCCCAGCATTTT
TRBD1	.	TRBV6-5	TRBJ1-5	CASRRGTGSGPQHF	TGTGCCAGCAGGAGGGGGACAGGTAGTGGGCCCCAGCATTTT
.	.	TRBV3-1/TRBV3-2	TRBJ2-3	CASSQAEPSPKDTQYF	TGTGCCAGCAGCCAAGCTGAGCCCTCCCCCAAAGATACGCAGTATTTT
.	.	TRBV27	TRBJ1-2	CASSLVRGAGYGYTF	TGTGCCAGCAGTTTAGTCAGGGGCGCAGGCTATGGCTACACCTTC
TRBD1	.	TRBV19	TRBJ2-7	CASSIVTGITYEQYF	TGTGCCAGTAGTATAGTGACAGGGATAACCTACGAGCAGTACTTC
.	.	TRBV7-8	TRBJ1-5	CASSLRDQPQHF	TGTGCCAGCAGCTTGAGGGATCAGCCCCAGCATTTT
TRBD1	.	TRBV7-9	TRBJ1-5	CASGTGQGVSNQPQHF	TGTGCCAGCGGAACTGGACAGGGGGTTAGCAATCAGCCCCAGCATTTT
.	.	TRBV3-1/TRBV3-2	TRBJ2-2	CASSPRTPTGGELFF	TGTGCCAGCAGCCCACGGACACCGACGGGCGGGGAGCTGTTTTTT
.	.	TRBV19	TRBJ2-2	CASSIAGNTGELFF	TGTGCCAGTAGTATTGCGGGGAACACCGGGGAGCTGTTTTTT
.	.	TRBV11-2	TRBJ1-4	CASSPSEQGHNEKLFF	TGTGCCAGCAGCCCGAGTGAACAGGGACATAATGAAAAACTGTTTTTT
TRBD1	.	TRBV10-3	TRBJ1-2	CAITRDRVYGYTF	TGTGCCATCACCCGGGACAGGGTCTATGGCTACACCTTC
.	few	TRBV15	TRBJ1-4	CATSKTGGSEKLFF	TGTGCCACCAGCAAGACAGGAGGTAGTGAAAAACTGTTTTTT
TRBD2	.	TRBV4-3	TRBJ2-3	CASSQWTSGVSTDTQYF	TGCGCCAGCAGCCAATGGACTAGCGGGGTTAGCACAGATACGCAGTATTTT
.	few	TRBV3-1/TRBV3-2	TRBJ2-5	CASSQTTRETQYF	TGTGCCAGCAGCCAAACCACCAGAGAGACCCAGTACTTC
TRBD2	.	TRBV3-1/TRBV3-2	TRBJ2-4	CASSLSGGAKNIQYF	TGTGCCAGCAGTCTCAGCGGGGGGGCCAAAAACATTCAGTACTTC
TRBD1	.	TRBV10-1	TRBJ2-7	CATPMTGRVYEQYF	TGCGCCACACCGATGACAGGGCGAGTCTACGAGCAGTACTTC
.	.	TRBV6-5	TRBJ2-4	CASSNWDIAKNIQYF	TGTGCCAGCTCTAATTGGGACATAGCCAAAAACATTCAGTACTTC
.	.	TRBV25-1	TRBJ2-1	CASSPSSYNEQFF	TGTGCCAGCAGTCCTAGCTCCTACAATGAGCAGTTCTTC
TRBD2	.	TRBV5-1	TRBJ2-4	CASSFSGLAGGAKNIQYF	TGCGCCAGCAGCTTCTCGGGACTAGCGGGGGGAGCCAAAAACATTCAGTACTTC